The text below deals with one T cell receptor (beta chain). Antigen: not known. The sample comes from a study of T cell responses to AZD1222 COVID-19 vaccine. Study overall: The study pooled second doses at about 4 or about 12 weeks. Study conclusions and caveats: The donor cohort was predominantly white British with a female majority, and clonal diversity may have been underestimated. Researchers report vaccine-associated CD4 TCRs spanning spike, with dominance at 160-218 and 743-854. Baseline seropositivity occurred in only a handful of AZD1222 recipients.

Method: immunoSEQ multiplex PCR; TCRdb's copy keeps in-frame clones and lacks some. There are around 97,000 clones in the sample; about nine tenths occur only once, and 4.8% lies in the top ten. Germline loops: CDR1 MNHEY, CDR2 SVGEGT. The CDR3 runs to 14 residues. V was trimmed by 4 bases and J by 7 bases, leaving 16 bases between them. The material sequenced was peripheral blood, taken on day 0 of AZD1222 vaccination. This sequence joins TRBV6-2 or TRBV6-3 and TRBJ1-2, with a tentative D call TRBD1 (6 bases). The source is an adult in good health. CDR3 sequence reads: CASSSLLQGFGYTF. CDR3 nucleotides: TGTGCCAGCAGTTCCCTCCTCCAGGGGTTTGGCTACACCTTC.